The 25 T cell receptor beta chains given below trace back to one sample, sequenced in a study of blood T cell repertoires in COVID-19. Here immunoSEQ multiplex PCR was the method, and the copy in TCRdb shows in-frame clones only, minus some. The data hold 200,000 to 300,000 clones, with approximately 83% observed a single time. Sequencing used peripheral blood. Every receptor here comes from a woman of 80 years or more with acute or convalescent COVID-19.

The chain uses TRBV7-6 and TRBJ2-2; a possible D gene is TRBD2 (6 bases). The germline V gene encodes CDR1 SGHVS and CDR2 FNYEAQ. Trimming took 1 base from V and 4 from J, leaving 13 bases between them. The CDR3 covers 16 residues. CDR3 bases: TGTGCCAGCAGCTTAGGCAGCAGCGGGCCCACCGGGGAGCTGTTTTTT. Translating it yields CASSLGSSGPTGELFF.

The chain employs TRBV19 and TRBJ2-2, with 11 nucleotides matching TRBD1. The CDR3 loop spans 14 amino acids. The germline gives CDR1 LNHDA, CDR2 SQIVND (reference sequence). V was pared by 5 bases and J by 4 bases, with 0 bases of the junction left unmatched. DNA of the CDR3: TGTGCCAGTAGTGGGACAGGGGGCACCGGGGAGCTGTTTTTT. This encodes CASSGTGGTGELFF.

The chain is built from TRBV28 and TRBJ2-3; D call uncertain. There are 15 residues in the CDR3. The V gene lost 2 bases and the J gene lost 1 base, with 10 bases spanning the gap. Germline lookup yields CDR1 MDHEN and CDR2 SYDVKM. The CDR3 bases are TGTGCCAGCAGTTTAGCCGGGTTGGGCACAGATACGCAGTATTTT. Amino acids: CASSLAGLGTDTQYF.

This clone was detected once. The CDR3 DNA reads TGTGCCAGCAGCGCCACAGGTACCAAAAACATTCAGTACTTC. This gives the protein CASSATGTKNIQYF. The chain uses TRBV9 and TRBJ2-4, with TRBD1 as a possible D gene (5 bases). The V and J ends lost 3 bases and 2 bases respectively, with 9 bases between them. Germline CDR1 is SGDLS and CDR2 is YYNGEE. The length of the CDR3 is 14 residues.

This chain joins TRBV30 and TRBJ2-7; 10 bases are a match to TRBD1. The junction had 9 bases not matched to a gene; V was cut back by 2 bases and J by 2 bases. The CDR3 is 16 amino acids. Looked up from germline, CDR1 is GTSNPN and CDR2 is SVGIG (reference sequence). CDR3 bases: TGTGCCTGGAGTCCTCCCCCCGGACAGGGGGCCTACGAGCAGTACTTC. Translating it yields CAWSPPPGQGAYEQYF.

The chain recombines TRBV5-6 with TRBJ1-4, with D possibly being TRBD1 (5 bases). The CDR3 totals 13 residues. Between the trimmed V and J ends, which lost 1 base and 10 bases, there was a span of 11 bases. The germline V gene encodes CDR1 SGHDT and CDR2 YYEEEE. In nucleotides, the CDR3 is TGTGCCAGCAGCTTGCCCAGGGAGGCAAAACTGTTTTTT. Protein: CASSLPREAKLFF.

This chain joins TRBV7-2 and TRBJ1-4, with 8 bases that match TRBD1. V trimming: 2 bases; J trimming: 8 bases; junction bases outside the gene matches: 4. Per the germline V gene, CDR1 is SGHTA and CDR2 is FQGNSA. The CDR3 sequence is 14 residues long. CDR3 sequence: CASSLNRGYEKLFF. For the CDR3, the DNA is TGTGCCAGCAGCTTAAACAGGGGGTACGAAAAACTGTTTTTT.

This clone appeared a few times. This chain connects TRBV24-1 to TRBJ2-2; TRBD1 matches 10 bases. The V segment lost 3 bases and the J segment 5 bases; nucleotides outside the gene matches: 5. The V gene's germline CDR1 is KGHDR and CDR2 SFDVKD. This CDR3 contains 16 residues. The CDR3 is CATSDLRTGGTGELFF. The CDR3 DNA reads TGTGCCACCAGTGATCTGAGGACAGGGGGGACCGGGGAGCTGTTTTTT.

The V gene is TRBV2, the J gene TRBJ1-5; 8 bases map to TRBD1. CDR3 length: 15 residues. Germline assignment: CDR1 SNHLY and CDR2 FYNNEI. V lost 2 bases and J lost 1; bases outside the gene matches: 1. CDR3 residues: CASSETGGSNQPQHF. The CDR3 region has the DNA TGTGCCAGCAGTGAAACAGGGGGGAGCAATCAGCCCCAGCATTTT. The full variable domain, completed using reference TRBV2 and TRBJ1-5, is EPEVTQTPSHQVTQMGQEVILRCVPISNHLYFYWYRQILGQKVEFLVSFYNNEISEKSEIFDDQFSVERPDGSNFTLKIRSTKLEDSAMYFCASSETGGSNQPQHFGDGTRLSIL.

The chain employs TRBV5-1 and TRBJ1-6; D remains unclear. The length of the CDR3 is 14 residues. Germline V gene sequence: CDR1 SGHRS, CDR2 YFSETQ. Trimming stripped 4 bases from V and 8 bases from J, with 13 bases between. The CDR3 is CASSPQASDSPLHF. The CDR3 DNA reads as TGCGCCAGCAGCCCCCAGGCTTCCGATTCACCCCTCCACTTT.

The chain carries TRBV7-3 and TRBJ2-1; D possibly corresponds to TRBD2 (6 bases). The CDR3 sequence is 19 residues long. V dropped 2 bases and J dropped 0 bases, with 20 bases sitting between them. Germline V lookup: CDR1 SGHTA, CDR2 FQGTGA. The CDR3 DNA reads TGTGCCAGCAGCTTATATGATGTGGGAGGAGCCGGCTCCTACAATGAGCAGTTCTTC. Translated, it gives CASSLYDVGGAGSYNEQFF.

This clone was picked up a small number of times. The rearrangement links TRBV5-1 to TRBJ2-7; TRBD1 matches at 8 bases. The CDR3 spans 14 residues. With 1 base clipped from V and 3 bases from J, the junction kept 3 bases outside the gene matches. Looked up from germline, CDR1 is SGHRS and CDR2 is YFSETQ. CDR3 DNA sequence: TGCGCCAGCAGCTTGACGGGACAGGACTACGAGCAGTACTTC. Amino acid sequence: CASSLTGQDYEQYF.

This chain uses TRBV2 with TRBJ1-2, with D uncertain. Per the germline V gene, CDR1 is SNHLY and CDR2 is FYNNEI. The CDR3 length is 13 residues. The ends were cut back, 4 bases at V and 8 bases at J, with 14 bases in the middle. The CDR3 DNA follows: TGTGCCAGCAGTGGAGACCAAGGAGTGGGCTACACCTTC. Protein product: CASSGDQGVGYTF.

This rearrangement joins TRBV6-1 to TRBJ2-1; D possibly corresponds to TRBD1 (6 bases). The V gene lost 2 bases and the J gene lost 9 bases, with 17 bases spanning the gap. The CDR3 length is 15 residues. Germline V gives CDR1 MNHNS, CDR2 SASEGT. The CDR3 reads CASSEWGRGEGEQFF. CDR3 nucleotide sequence: TGTGCCAGCAGTGAATGGGGCAGGGGAGAGGGTGAGCAGTTCTTC.

The chain joins TRBV28 to TRBJ1-5; possibly TRBD1 for D (6 bases). Trimming removed 5 bases from V and 2 bases from J, with 22 bases in between. The CDR3 spans 18 residues. Germline V lookup: CDR1 MDHEN, CDR2 SYDVKM. The CDR3 sequence is CASSPPVGQLTRNQPQHF. The CDR3 DNA sequence: TGTGCCAGCAGTCCGCCGGTGGGACAACTAACTCGCAATCAGCCCCAGCATTTT.

The rearrangement joins TRBV3-1 (or the pseudogene TRBV3-2) to TRBJ1-2; D is unresolved. The CDR3 covers 14 residues. From germline, CDR1 is LGHDT and CDR2 YNNKEL (reference sequence). Trimming pared 0 bases from V and 7 bases from J, leaving 12 bases between. The CDR3 is CASSQEADFGGYTF. In DNA form, the CDR3 reads TGTGCCAGCAGCCAAGAGGCAGATTTTGGTGGCTACACCTTC.

The V call is TRBV2, the J call TRBJ1-4, with TRBD1 matching 10 bases. The CDR3 has 13 residues. Germline CDR1 is SNHLY and CDR2 is FYNNEI. The V segment lost 6 bases and the J segment 7 bases; nucleotides outside the gene matches: 2. CDR3 loop: CASRRTGGEKLFF. CDR3 coding DNA: TGTGCCAGCAGGCGGACAGGGGGTGAAAAACTGTTTTTT.

This chain connects TRBV2 to TRBJ1-2; TRBD1 is a possible D gene (5 bases). This CDR3 region has 13 residues. Germline values: CDR1 SNHLY, CDR2 FYNNEI. The V end lost 6 bases, the J end lost 8 bases, and 16 bases lay between the germline ends. Here the CDR3 reads CASSPTGEGGYTF. The CDR3, as DNA: TGTGCCAGCAGCCCCACGGGGGAGGGGGGCTACACCTTC.

V gene TRBV29-1 combines with J gene TRBJ2-7, with D perhaps TRBD1 (6 bases). The V end lost 0 bases, the J end lost 5 bases, and 17 bases lay between the germline ends. Looked up from germline, CDR1 is SQVTM and CDR2 is ANQGSEA. The CDR3 has 15 amino acids. This chain's CDR3 is CSVEEADRPLHEQYF. The CDR3 nucleotides read TGCAGCGTTGAAGAAGCCGACAGGCCCTTGCACGAGCAGTACTTC.

V and J are TRBV30 and TRBJ1-5, with D possibly being TRBD1 (5 bases). The CDR3 extends over 13 amino acids. Trimming stripped 1 base from V and 4 bases from J, with 8 bases between. Germline CDR1 GTSNPN, CDR2 SVGIG (reference sequence). CDR3 loop: CAWSGQTNQPQHF. The CDR3 nucleotides read TGTGCCTGGAGTGGACAGACTAATCAGCCCCAGCATTTT.

The DNA of the CDR3 is TGCGCCAGCAGCTTGGATAGCGCCGTTAATCAGCCCCAGCATTTT. Amino acid sequence: CASSLDSAVNQPQHF. The rearrangement uses TRBV5-1 and TRBJ1-5; D ambiguous. This CDR3 is built from 15 residues. V lost 0 bases and J 4 bases, leaving 11 bases between the germline ends. The V gene's germline CDR1 is SGHRS and CDR2 YFSETQ.

Notes on this clone: A junction boundary mismatches the germline segment, possibly from a read error. The J gene is TRBJ2-2, the V gene TRBV7-7; D is perhaps TRBD1 (5 bases). The germline V gene encodes CDR1 SSHAT and CDR2 FNYEAQ (reference sequence). The CDR3 is 17 amino acids. CDR3 bases: TGTGCTAGCAGCTTTGACAGATCATCCCCGATCACCGGGGAGCTGTTTTTT. Translation: CASSFDRSSPITGELFF.

This chain links TRBV3-1 (or the pseudogene TRBV3-2) with TRBJ1-6; D is possibly TRBD1 (6 bases). Trimming took off 2 bases at V and 5 bases at J, with 13 bases between the two ends. This CDR3 spans 16 amino acids. Germline V gives CDR1 LGHDT, CDR2 YNNKEL (reference sequence). Here the CDR3 reads CASSQRGGGNNSPLHF. In DNA, the CDR3 is TGTGCCAGCAGCCAAAGGGGGGGCGGCAATAATTCACCCCTCCACTTT.

The chain carries TRBV30 and TRBJ1-6; the D gene is possibly TRBD1 (5 bases). Between the trimmed V and J ends, which lost 3 bases and 9 bases, there was a span of 21 bases. CDR3 size: 16 residues. The germline V gene encodes CDR1 GTSNPN and CDR2 SVGIG (reference sequence). The CDR3 sequence is CAWRVREVWGGSPLHF. CDR3 DNA sequence: TGTGCCTGGAGAGTTAGAGAGGTCTGGGGGGGTTCACCCCTCCACTTT.

The rearrangement uses TRBV5-1 and TRBJ2-1, with 9 bases lining up with TRBD1. After removal of 4 bases from V and 7 bases from J, the junction contained 6 bases not matched to a gene. From germline, CDR1 is SGHRS and CDR2 YFSETQ. The CDR3 runs to 14 residues. This CDR3 is CASSPGTGRNEQFF. The DNA for the CDR3 is TGCGCCAGCAGCCCCGGGACAGGGCGAAATGAGCAGTTCTTC.